This T cell receptor beta chain was identified during a study of blood T cell repertoires in COVID-19 (TCRdb year 2020). Background for the entire study: Samples covering the acute and convalescent phases of COVID-19 were provided by collaborators in the United States, Italy and Spain. The material from the prospective study consisted of cDNA or gDNA derived from T cells, B-cell-depleted T cells, or PBMCs. The dataset comprised deeply sampled blood TCRbeta repertoires from subjects exposed to, actively infected with, or recovered from COVID-19. The repertoires were made available in a free public database intended to serve as a resource for research on the immune response to SARS-CoV-2. Samples were obtained from the ongoing ImmuneRACE study (first 160 participants) and from 1,254 subjects provided by 6 global collaborators. Nearly every sample came with metadata listing a de-identified subject ID, COVID-19 status, age in years and sex. HLA class I and class II types, where available, came from metadata supplied by the sample provider rather than from assay-based typing.

Results and caveats for the whole study, not just this receptor: How much clinical and demographic metadata was included differed by source and by participant, and the metadata was provided uncurated.

TCRbeta CDR3 regions were amplified from genomic DNA by means of the immunoSEQ Assay, a bias-controlled multiplex PCR. On the authors' methods: Within the assay, amplification of reference gene primers was used to estimate how many nucleated cells each sample contained. Sequence reads were collapsed and filtered to measure the absolute abundance of every unique TCRbeta CDR3 rearrangement. For each sample, productive Simpson clonality was calculated by taking the square root of Simpson's diversity index across productive rearrangements. The source is immuneACCESS, and TCRdb retained only in-frame sequences with V and J called. Part of the clones is not carried over; for the studies checked, unresolved V genes explain less than half of this, and the remainder is unexplained. That table is the source of V, J and clone size, and D and trimming were worked out from the DNA. The sample records 250,000 to 350,000 clones, approximately 88% of which are singletons. 5% to 7% of the sample comes from the top ten.

In the germline V gene, CDR1 corresponds to SQVTM and CDR2 to ANQGSEA. V ends up 7 bases short and J 0 bases short, with an unmatched junction base count of 9. Spanning cysteine to phenylalanine, the CDR3 consists of 15 amino acids. Of all the DNA, just the CDR3 is kept, 45 bases in frame from base 1. As regards this clone: Its binding antigen is unknown. Nothing much larger sits one base from this clone, and base qualities are not available.

Another Seattle source contributed samples from volunteer blood donors who had recovered from COVID-19. The collaborating institutions used their own protocols to collect whole blood in K2EDTA tubes. Collaborator samples were shipped for TCRbeta analysis as frozen whole blood, isolated PBMCs, or DNA extracted from either sample type. The specimen sequenced was peripheral blood. The chain links TRBV29-1 with TRBJ1-3, with TRBD1 matching 7 junction bases. The origin of this receptor is a man aged 18-30 years who had recovered from COVID-19. The CDR3 corresponds to CSAQEGANSGNTIYF. At the DNA level, the sequence is TGCAGCGCCCAAGAGGGGGCGAACTCTGGAAACACCATATATTTT. When the CDR3 is completed using the reference TRBV29-1 and TRBJ1-3 genes on either side, the full variable domain is SAVISQKPSRDICQRGTSLTIQCQVDSQVTMMFWYRQQPGQSLTLIATANQGSEATYESGFVIDKFPISRPNLTFSTLTVSNMSPEDSSIYLCSAQEGANSGNTIYFGEGSWLTVV.